A single sample gave rise to the 7 T cell receptor beta chains below, sequenced in a study of blood T cell repertoires in COVID-19. Profiling relied on immunoSEQ multiplex PCR, and the TCRdb table lists in-frame clones only, not all of them. This sample has some 130,000 clones, with approximately 83% found just once. The sample consisted of peripheral blood. Every receptor here comes from a man older than 75 with acute or convalescent COVID-19.

The chain combines TRBV7-9 with TRBJ2-5, with a tentative D call TRBD1 (6 bases). The V and J ends lost 5 bases and 2 bases respectively, with 18 bases between them. The germline CDR1 and CDR2 sequences are SEHNR and FQNEAQ (reference sequence). The CDR3 contains 16 residues. CDR3 protein: CASSPRQARDQETQYF. DNA of the CDR3: TGTGCCAGCAGCCCACGACAGGCTCGGGATCAAGAGACCCAGTACTTC.

This rearrangement joins TRBV5-1 to TRBJ2-7; TRBD1 agrees at 8 bases. Germline CDR1 SGHRS, CDR2 YFSETQ. This CDR3 comprises 14 residues. V dropped 4 bases and J dropped 0; count of bases not matched to a gene: 3. CDR3 nucleotide sequence: TGCGCCAGCAGCGCGGACAGGGTCTCCTACGAGCAGTACTTC. Its translation is CASSADRVSYEQYF. Full variable domain (outside the CDR3, taken from reference TRBV5-1 and TRBJ2-7): KAGVTQTPRYLIKTRGQQVTLSCSPISGHRSVSWYQQTPGQGLQFLFEYFSETQRNKGNFPGRFSGRQFSNSRSEMNVSTLELGDSALYLCASSADRVSYEQYFGPGTRLTVT.

The rearrangement links TRBV11-1 to TRBJ1-1, with D possibly matching TRBD1 (6 bases). This CDR3 region has 15 residues. Trimming took off 4 bases at V and 0 bases at J, with 12 bases between the two ends. Looked up from germline, CDR1 is SGHAT and CDR2 is FQDESV (reference sequence). The CDR3 coding sequence is TGTGCCAGCAGCTCGCAGGGGACCGTGAACACTGAAGCTTTCTTT. This sequence encodes CASSSQGTVNTEAFF.

This chain links TRBV11-2 with TRBJ1-3; maybe TRBD1 (6 bases). Germline V gene sequence: CDR1 SGHAT, CDR2 FQNNGV. This CDR3 region has 14 residues. Between the trimmed V and J ends, which lost 3 bases and 2 bases, there was a span of 8 bases. CDR3 sequence: CASSFRQAGNTIYF. The CDR3 coding sequence is TGTGCCAGCAGCTTTAGACAGGCTGGAAACACCATATATTTT.

The chain is built from TRBV12-3 or TRBV12-4 and TRBJ2-1; D possibly corresponds to TRBD1 (6 bases). This CDR3 has 13 residues. Trimming took 7 bases from V and 5 from J, leaving 12 bases between them. The CDR3 loop is CASNRVSDNEQFF. The CDR3 region has the DNA TGTGCCAGCAACAGGGTATCGGACAATGAGCAGTTCTTC.

This chain joins TRBV7-2 and TRBJ1-2, with 8 bases aligning to TRBD1. Germline trimming cut 1 base from V and 6 bases from J; bases unmatched to any gene: 4. The CDR3 length is 14 residues. The V gene's germline CDR1 is SGHTA and CDR2 FQGNSA. The CDR3 DNA is TGTGCCAGCAGCTTAGGGACAGGGAATGATGGCTACACCTTC. Its translation: CASSLGTGNDGYTF.

V usage is TRBV5-1 and J usage is TRBJ2-3, with D tentatively TRBD1 (5 bases). Germline CDR1 reads SGHRS; CDR2 reads YFSETQ. The CDR3 consists of 15 residues. V gave up 0 bases and J gave up 2 bases, with 10 bases separating them. The CDR3 is CASSLAAGSTDTQYF. DNA for the CDR3: TGCGCCAGCAGCTTGGCCGCAGGGTCCACAGATACGCAGTATTTT.